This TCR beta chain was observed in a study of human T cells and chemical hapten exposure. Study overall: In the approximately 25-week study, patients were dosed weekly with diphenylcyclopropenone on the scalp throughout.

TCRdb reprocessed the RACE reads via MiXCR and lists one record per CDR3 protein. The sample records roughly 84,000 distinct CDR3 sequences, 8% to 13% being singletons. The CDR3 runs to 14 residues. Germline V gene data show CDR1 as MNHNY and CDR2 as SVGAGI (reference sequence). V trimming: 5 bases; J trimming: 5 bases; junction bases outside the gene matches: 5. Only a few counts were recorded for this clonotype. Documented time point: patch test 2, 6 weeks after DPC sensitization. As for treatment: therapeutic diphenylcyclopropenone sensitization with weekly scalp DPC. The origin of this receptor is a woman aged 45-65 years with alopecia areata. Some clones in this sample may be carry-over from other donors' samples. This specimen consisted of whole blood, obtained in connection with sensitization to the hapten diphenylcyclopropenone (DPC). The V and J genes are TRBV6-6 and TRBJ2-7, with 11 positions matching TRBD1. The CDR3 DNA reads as TGTGCCAGCAGTCACCCGGGACAGGGGGACGAGCAGTACTTC. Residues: CASSHPGQGDEQYF.